These T cell receptor beta chains were read from a single sample in a study of cytomegalovirus exposure and HLA in healthy donors. Sequencing was performed with immunoSEQ multiplex PCR; in TCRdb, only in-frame clones are kept and a portion is missing. The profile covers more than 150,000 clones, with about four fifths appearing a single time and approximately 1.5% taken by the ten largest. Sequencing used PBMCs. Source of these receptors: a middle-aged man in good health and CMV-seronegative. Both conserved end residues are part of each CDR3. Each record gives: V gene, J gene, D gene, clone size, CDR3 protein, CDR3 DNA. A D gene is named only where the DNA matches it firmly. Clone size is given for some rows only: seen once, a few or many times, or a class if the clone is expanded.

>TRBV6-6|TRBJ2-7|-|-
CASRAPSAYSYEQYF
TGTGCCAGCAGGGCCCCTAGCGCGTACTCCTACGAGCAGTACTTC
>TRBV7-2|TRBJ1-2|-|-
CASSLDASGFYGYTF
TGTGCCAGCAGCTTAGATGCGTCAGGATTCTATGGCTACACCTTC
>TRBV7-8|TRBJ1-2|TRBD1|-
CASSKTGAMVYGYTF
TGTGCCAGCAGCAAGACAGGGGCGATGGTTTATGGCTACACCTTC
>TRBV5-5|TRBJ2-7|-|-
CASSSQSSASSYEQYF
TGTGCCAGCAGCTCCCAGAGTAGTGCTAGCTCCTACGAGCAGTACTTC
>TRBV5-1|TRBJ2-7|-|-
CASSLYPGTAREQYF
TGCGCCAGCAGCTTGTATCCGGGAACCGCTCGGGAGCAGTACTTC
>TRBV6-5|TRBJ1-2|TRBD1|-
CASRGRLQGVVYTF
TGTGCCAGCAGGGGACGACTACAGGGGGTGGTCTACACCTTC
>TRBV27|TRBJ1-1|-|-
CASRGTEAFF
TGTGCCAGCCGGGGCACTGAAGCTTTCTTT
>TRBV30|TRBJ2-7|TRBD1|once
CAWSPDRGGEQYF
TGTGCCTGGAGTCCCGACAGGGGAGGCGAGCAGTACTTC
>TRBV5-5|TRBJ1-4|TRBD1|-
CASSLTTGGEKLFF
TGTGCCAGCAGCTTAACGACAGGGGGTGAAAAACTGTTTTTT
>TRBV4-2|TRBJ2-3|-|-
CASSRAPLDTQYF
TGTGCCAGCAGCCGCGCGCCCTTGGATACGCAGTATTTT
>TRBV19|TRBJ1-5|TRBD1|-
CASSTQGGNQPQHF
TGTGCCAGTAGTACACAGGGGGGAAATCAGCCCCAGCATTTT
>TRBV4-2|TRBJ2-3|TRBD2|-
CASTSGTSGVTDTQYF
TGTGCCAGCACTTCCGGGACTAGCGGGGTCACAGATACGCAGTATTTT
>TRBV29-1|TRBJ2-1|TRBD1|few
CSVGQGNNEQFF
TGCAGCGTTGGACAGGGAAACAATGAGCAGTTCTTC
>TRBV7-8|TRBJ2-2|TRBD1|-
CASSHRQGYTGELFF
TGTGCCAGCAGCCACAGACAGGGATACACCGGGGAGCTGTTTTTT
>TRBV15|TRBJ1-3|TRBD1|-
CATSYGTASGNTIYF
TGTGCCACCTCTTACGGGACAGCTTCTGGAAACACCATATATTTT
>TRBV9|TRBJ2-1|TRBD2|once
CASSPSGRAPNEQFF
TGTGCCAGCAGCCCGAGCGGGAGGGCCCCGAATGAGCAGTTCTTC
>TRBV28|TRBJ1-2|TRBD1|-
CASSLDRVKGYTF
TGTGCCAGCAGTTTAGACAGGGTTAAAGGCTACACCTTC
>TRBV19|TRBJ2-1|-|-
CASSRVGVSSYNEQFF
TGTGCCAGTAGTAGAGTAGGGGTTAGCTCCTACAATGAGCAGTTCTTC
>TRBV9|TRBJ2-2|TRBD1|-
CASSVVGGSSGELFF
TGTGCCAGCAGCGTAGTAGGGGGCTCAAGCGGGGAGCTGTTTTTT
>TRBV5-6|TRBJ2-7|-|-
CASSDTPRTGKLDEQYF
TGTGCCAGCAGCGATACCCCGCGGACTGGGAAGTTAGACGAGCAGTACTTC
>TRBV5-4|TRBJ2-3|-|-
CASNLQGTGTDTQYF
TGTGCCAGCAACTTGCAGGGCACGGGCACAGATACGCAGTATTTT
>TRBV7-6|TRBJ2-7|TRBD1|once
CASSTRQGAHEQYF
TGTGCCAGCAGCACGCGACAGGGGGCCCACGAGCAGTACTTC
>TRBV12-5|TRBJ2-7|TRBD1|once
CASGLVLGQGPYEQYF
TGTGCTAGTGGTTTGGTACTTGGACAGGGCCCCTACGAGCAGTACTTC
>TRBV25-1|TRBJ1-2|-|-
CASSESPGPSYGYTF
TGTGCCAGCAGTGAATCCCCAGGTCCCTCTTATGGCTACACCTTC
>TRBV13|TRBJ2-5|TRBD2|-
CASSLSSGSQETQYF
TGTGCCAGCAGCTTATCTAGCGGGAGTCAAGAGACCCAGTACTTC
>TRBV30|TRBJ1-5|-|-
CAWSPGPDQPQHF
TGTGCCTGGAGTCCAGGGCCCGATCAGCCCCAGCATTTT
>TRBV4-2|TRBJ1-1|-|-
CASSQLEGGRGIMAEAFF
TGTGCCAGCAGCCAACTGGAAGGAGGGAGAGGGATCATGGCTGAAGCTTTCTTT
>TRBV11-3|TRBJ2-3|TRBD2|-
CASSPLAGDTQYF
TGTGCCAGCAGCCCCCTAGCGGGAGATACGCAGTATTTT
>TRBV7-2|TRBJ1-1|-|-
CASSLAGGSTTEAFF
TGTGCCAGCAGCTTAGCGGGGGGGAGCACGACTGAAGCTTTCTTT
>TRBV27|TRBJ2-2|-|-
CASSLLFPANTGELFF
TGTGCCAGCAGTTTATTATTCCCGGCGAACACCGGGGAGCTGTTTTTT
>TRBV7-2|TRBJ1-2|TRBD1|few
CASSLGGTGTSYGYTF
TGTGCCAGCAGCCTCGGAGGGACAGGGACGAGCTATGGCTACACCTTC
>TRBV28|TRBJ1-1|-|once
CASLLGGTPEAFF
TGTGCCAGCCTTCTGGGGGGGACCCCTGAAGCTTTCTTT
>TRBV28|TRBJ2-7|TRBD2|once
CASSPGGAGSSFQYF
TGTGCCAGCAGTCCCGGGGGAGCGGGATCATCATTCCAGTACTTC
>TRBV6-5|TRBJ2-7|TRBD1|once
CASSYPGTGVQEQYF
TGTGCCAGCAGTTACCCCGGGACAGGGGTTCAGGAGCAGTACTTC
>TRBV28|TRBJ2-7|TRBD1|-
CASSSYRGRNPYEQYF
TGTGCCAGCAGTAGCTATAGGGGGCGCAATCCCTACGAGCAGTACTTC
>TRBV10-3|TRBJ2-3|-|-
CAISQGSRVDTQYF
TGTGCCATCAGCCAGGGGAGTAGGGTGGATACGCAGTATTTT
>TRBV6-1|TRBJ2-5|-|-
CASSVRVVETQYF
TGTGCCAGCAGTGTCAGGGTAGTCGAGACCCAGTACTTC
>TRBV6-1|TRBJ1-2|TRBD1|-
CASITGGYAGYTF
TGTGCCAGCATTACAGGGGGCTACGCTGGCTACACCTTC
>TRBV6-5|TRBJ2-7|-|-
CASSYSGGLASYEQYF
TGTGCCAGCAGTTACTCGGGGGGGCTAGCGTCATACGAGCAGTACTTC
>TRBV12-5|TRBJ1-1|TRBD1|-
CASGSGQITEAFF
TGTGCTAGTGGATCGGGACAGATCACTGAAGCTTTCTTT
>TRBV5-4|TRBJ2-7|TRBD2|-
CASSLGTSGLHSYEQYF
TGTGCCAGCAGCCTCGGGACTAGCGGACTCCACTCCTACGAGCAGTACTTC
>TRBV29-1|TRBJ2-3|TRBD2|few
CSVRTSGSGIDTQYF
TGCAGCGTTCGGACTAGCGGGAGTGGGATAGATACGCAGTATTTT
>TRBV7-9|TRBJ1-1|TRBD1|-
CASSLDRGNTEAFF
TGTGCCAGCAGCTTGGACAGGGGGAACACTGAAGCTTTCTTT
>TRBV28|TRBJ2-7|TRBD1|-
CASSPGQPYKQYF
TGTGCCAGCAGCCCGGGACAGCCCTACAAGCAGTACTTC
>TRBV7-8|TRBJ2-7|TRBD1|-
CASSSGTDSYEQYF
TGTGCCAGCAGCTCAGGGACAGACTCCTACGAGCAGTACTTC
>TRBV2|TRBJ2-4|-|-
CASSAGGKGAKNIQYF
TGTGCCAGCAGTGCCGGCGGGAAGGGGGCCAAAAACATTCAGTACTTC
>TRBV7-2|TRBJ1-3|TRBD1|-
CASSLDRTGPGNTIYF
TGTGCCAGCAGCTTAGACCGGACAGGACCTGGAAACACCATATATTTT
>TRBV29-1|TRBJ1-1|TRBD1|-
CSVADRVKAFF
TGCAGCGTCGCGGACAGGGTAAAAGCTTTCTTT
>TRBV28|TRBJ2-5|TRBD2|-
CASSPPPGGETQYF
TGTGCCAGCAGTCCCCCCCCGGGGGGGGAGACCCAGTACTTC
>TRBV6-4|TRBJ2-7|TRBD1|-
CASSASGTGVDEQYF
TGTGCCAGCAGTGCCTCCGGGACAGGGGTTGACGAGCAGTACTTC
>TRBV7-9|TRBJ2-7|TRBD2|-
CASSIVLAGVYEQYF
TGTGCCAGCAGCATAGTCCTAGCGGGAGTCTACGAGCAGTACTTC
>TRBV28|TRBJ2-1|TRBD2|-
CASSLTSGRNEQFF
TGTGCCAGCAGTTTAACTAGCGGGAGGAATGAGCAGTTCTTC